The 18 T cell receptor beta chains below were found in one sample sequenced in a study of shared clonotypes between healthy human individuals. Assay: immunoSEQ multiplex PCR; the TCRdb copy retains only in-frame clones and omits some. Of millions of clones in the sample, 95% were seen once. The sequenced material came from naive CD4+ T cells sorted from blood. Indicated subset: CD45RA+ positively selected. The receptors were gathered from a man between 18 and 35 years old in good health.

V gene TRBV19 combines with J gene TRBJ2-1, with D possibly TRBD1 on 6 matching bases. This CDR3 has 18 residues. CDR1 is LNHDA and CDR2 is SQIVND in the germline V gene (reference sequence). Trimming removed 1 base at V and 0 bases at J, with 16 bases between. The CDR3 nucleotides read TGTGCCAGTAGTATAGGGCAGGGGCACCCGAGCTCCTACAATGAGCAGTTCTTC. This encodes CASSIGQGHPSSYNEQFF.

The rearrangement joins TRBV10-3 to TRBJ1-6; D gene uncertain. Trimming shortened V by 7 bases and J by 9 bases, and 13 bases separated the two germline ends. Germline CDR1 reads ENHRY; CDR2 reads SYGVKD. The CDR3 sequence is 13 residues long. The CDR3 protein is CAIMETLGSPLHF. The CDR3 DNA sequence: TGTGCCATCATGGAGACACTCGGTTCACCCCTCCACTTT.

J is TRBJ1-1 and V is TRBV2; D unresolved. Trimming took off 5 bases at V and 4 bases at J, with 5 bases between the two ends. This CDR3 comprises 11 residues. Per the germline V gene, CDR1 is SNHLY and CDR2 is FYNNEI. This chain's CDR3 is CASSSFTEAFF. The CDR3 DNA reads TGTGCCAGCAGTTCGTTCACTGAAGCTTTCTTT.

This chain uses TRBV10-3 with TRBJ2-7; D gene ambiguous. This CDR3 is 16 amino acids long. The germline gives CDR1 ENHRY, CDR2 SYGVKD. V was trimmed by 0 bases and J by 0 bases, leaving 12 bases between them. CDR3 protein: CAISESHSWSSYEQYF. CDR3 sequence (DNA): TGTGCCATCAGTGAGTCTCACTCCTGGAGCTCCTACGAGCAGTACTTC.

This clone was counted a single time. CDR3 protein: CAWEKAGQPQHF. The CDR3 DNA is TGTGCCTGGGAGAAGGCGGGTCAGCCCCAGCATTTT. The genes are TRBV30 and TRBJ1-5; D uncertain. CDR3 length equals 12 residues. Trimming shortened V by 5 bases and J by 6 bases, and 11 bases separated the two germline ends. CDR1 is GTSNPN, CDR2 SVGIG, per germline (reference sequence).

The chain joins TRBV6-6 to TRBJ2-1; 8 nucleotides line up with TRBD2. Germline V gene sequence: CDR1 MNHNY, CDR2 SVGAGI (reference sequence). V dropped 10 bases and J dropped 6; count of bases not matched to a gene: 8. The length of the CDR3 is 13 residues. CDR3 sequence: CANGAGGLNEQFF. DNA of the CDR3: TGTGCCAACGGGGCGGGAGGACTCAATGAGCAGTTCTTC.

The chain uses TRBV9 and TRBJ2-3; no clear D. The CDR3 is made up of 15 amino acids. V lost 0 bases and J 3 bases, leaving 11 bases between the germline ends. Germline CDR1 reads SGDLS; CDR2 reads YYNGEE. CDR3 DNA sequence: TGTGCCAGCAGCGTAGGCGCGACGAGGACAGATACGCAGTATTTT. Translating gives CASSVGATRTDTQYF. The full variable domain, its missing parts supplied by reference TRBV9 and TRBJ2-3, is DSGVTQTPKHLITATGQRVTLRCSPRSGDLSVYWYQQSLDQGLQFLIQYYNGEERAKGNILERFSAQQFPDLHSELNLSSLELGDSALYFCASSVGATRTDTQYFGPGTRLTVL.

To note about this clone: The same CDR3 also results from other DNA sequences found in this sample. The chain carries TRBV29-1 and TRBJ2-1; 8 bases agree with TRBD1. The trim removed 6 bases at V and 4 bases at J, leaving 2 bases unmatched. The CDR3 extends over 12 amino acids. Germline CDR1 and CDR2: SQVTM and ANQGSEA. CDR3 sequence (DNA): TGCAGCGTAAGGACAGGGTACAATGAGCAGTTCTTC. Its protein is CSVRTGYNEQFF.

The chain employs TRBV19 and TRBJ1-4; D gene unclear. CDR1 is LNHDA and CDR2 is SQIVND in the germline V gene (reference sequence). V lost 5 bases and J 5 bases, leaving 9 bases between the germline ends. The CDR3 runs 13 residues. CDR3 region: CASSGRSNEKLFF. CDR3 sequence (DNA): TGTGCCAGTAGTGGCAGGTCAAATGAAAAACTGTTTTTT.

The DNA of the CDR3 is TGTGCCAGCAGCTTAGCCGCAACGGGACAGGGACCTGAAGCTTTCTTT. Its protein product is CASSLAATGQGPEAFF. The J gene is TRBJ1-1, the V gene TRBV11-2, with TRBD1 matching over 9 bases. V lost 1 base to trimming and J lost 6 bases; unmatched junction nucleotides: 9. Germline lookup yields CDR1 SGHAT and CDR2 FQNNGV. This CDR3 comprises 16 residues.

The CDR3 DNA sequence: TGCGCCAGCAGACCTATGGAGACCCAGTACTTC. Translation gives CASRPMETQYF. The chain links TRBV5-1 to TRBJ2-5; unclear D gene. In germline, CDR1 is SGHRS, CDR2 YFSETQ. The CDR3 is 11 amino acids. Trimming left V 5 bases short and J 5 bases short, with 7 bases between.

This clone was seen a few times. V usage is TRBV30 and J usage is TRBJ2-7; D not resolved. The CDR3 length is 11 residues. The ends were cut back, 0 bases at V and 7 bases at J, with 7 bases in the middle. Germline V gene sequence: CDR1 GTSNPN, CDR2 SVGIG (reference sequence). The CDR3 sequence: CAWSVFQEQYF. The CDR3 DNA reads as TGTGCCTGGAGTGTATTCCAGGAGCAGTACTTC.

The chain joins TRBV13 to TRBJ2-5; D is unclear. Germline loops: CDR1 PRHDT, CDR2 FYEKMQ (reference sequence). The CDR3 consists of 16 residues. V dropped 2 bases and J dropped 2 bases, with 15 bases sitting between them. The CDR3 DNA reads as TGTGCCAGCAGCTTATCTCAACATCCGGAACAAGAGACCCAGTACTTC. Its protein is CASSLSQHPEQETQYF.

The V and J genes are TRBV18 and TRBJ2-5; D may be TRBD2 (6 bases). Trimming removed 3 bases at V and 2 bases at J, with 16 bases between. The CDR3 is made up of 16 amino acids. Germline V gives CDR1 KGHSH, CDR2 LQKENI. DNA of the CDR3: TGTGCCAGCTCACCCGTGACTAGAGTCCTTCAAGAGACCCAGTACTTC. This translates into CASSPVTRVLQETQYF.

The chain is built from TRBV7-2 and TRBJ2-2; 10 bases line up with TRBD2. The CDR3 covers 14 residues. V lost 6 bases to trimming and J lost 9 bases; unmatched junction nucleotides: 7. Germline V gene sequence: CDR1 SGHTA, CDR2 FQGNSA. Here the CDR3 DNA reads TGTGCCAGCAGACCCGGGACTAGCGACCGGGAGCTGTTTTTT. The encoded protein is CASRPGTSDRELFF.

The chain uses TRBV7-2 and TRBJ1-5; D gene uncertain. V lost 2 bases and J lost 5, with 10 bases in between. Looked up from germline, CDR1 is SGHTA and CDR2 is FQGNSA. CDR3 size: 14 residues. The CDR3 DNA reads as TGTGCCAGCAGCTTACGGGTCGGGGATCAGCCCCAGCATTTT. Amino acids: CASSLRVGDQPQHF.

Notes on this clone: Other DNA sequences in the same sample also yield this CDR3. CDR3 in DNA: TGTGCCAGCAGCTTAGTTTCAGGGTACGAGCAGTACTTC. This sequence encodes CASSLVSGYEQYF. The chain recombines TRBV7-2 with TRBJ2-7; possibly TRBD1 for D (5 bases). From germline, CDR1 is SGHTA and CDR2 FQGNSA. The CDR3 contains 13 residues. Between the trimmed V and J ends, which lost 1 base and 4 bases, there was a span of 8 bases.

V and J are TRBV7-2 and TRBJ2-7; a weak D match, TRBD2 (6 bases). In germline, CDR1 is SGHTA, CDR2 FQGNSA. The CDR3 is 15 residues long. The V end lost 1 base, the J end lost 2 bases, and 12 bases lay between the germline ends. The CDR3, as DNA: TGTGCCAGCAGCTTAGGTCGTCTAGCGCCCTACGAGCAGTACTTC. Residues: CASSLGRLAPYEQYF. The full variable domain, its missing parts supplied by reference TRBV7-2 and TRBJ2-7, is GAGVSQSPSNKVTEKGKDVELRCDPISGHTALYWYRQSLGQGLEFLIYFQGNSAPDKSGLPSDRFSAERTGGSVSTLTIQRTQQEDSAVYLCASSLGRLAPYEQYFGPGTRLTVT.